Listed here is a single TCR beta chain. Its antigen is still unknown. These data come from a study of T cell repertoires in cytomegalovirus infection. In the study overall: In the study, CMV epitopes included recently identified HLA-C-restricted and well-studied HLA-B-restricted ones. It can be stated that public TCR beta signatures indicated CMV infection as well as a matching HLA type. General observations from the study: Dominating the ex vivo response were TCR beta clonotypes that were CMV-specific and HLA-C-restricted.

MiXCR, applied by TCRdb to the reads, yields one record per CDR3 protein. Among roughly 310,000 distinct CDR3 sequences, just under 30% were seen once, and the ten largest hold around 20%. The CDR3 length is 14 residues. Germline CDR1 reads MDHEN; CDR2 reads SYDVKM. V lost 6 bases, J lost 5 bases, and 9 bases stayed unmatched. Sample: cultured PBMCs, taken from culture after CMV antigen stimulation. The chain uses TRBV28 and TRBJ1-1; 7 bases map to TRBD1. This clonotype originated in a human donor in good health (CMV status not recorded). Some clones in this sample may be carry-over from other donors' samples. DNA for the CDR3: TGTGCCAGCAGCCCTGGGACAGAACGGACTGAAGCTTTCTTT. Translated, it gives CASSPGTERTEAFF. Variable domain in full (rest from reference TRBV28 and TRBJ1-1): DVKVTQSSRYLVKRTGEKVFLECVQDMDHENMFWYRQDPGLGLRLIYFSYDVKMKEKGDIPEGYSVSREKKERFSLILESASTNQTSMYLCASSPGTERTEAFFGQGTRLTVV.